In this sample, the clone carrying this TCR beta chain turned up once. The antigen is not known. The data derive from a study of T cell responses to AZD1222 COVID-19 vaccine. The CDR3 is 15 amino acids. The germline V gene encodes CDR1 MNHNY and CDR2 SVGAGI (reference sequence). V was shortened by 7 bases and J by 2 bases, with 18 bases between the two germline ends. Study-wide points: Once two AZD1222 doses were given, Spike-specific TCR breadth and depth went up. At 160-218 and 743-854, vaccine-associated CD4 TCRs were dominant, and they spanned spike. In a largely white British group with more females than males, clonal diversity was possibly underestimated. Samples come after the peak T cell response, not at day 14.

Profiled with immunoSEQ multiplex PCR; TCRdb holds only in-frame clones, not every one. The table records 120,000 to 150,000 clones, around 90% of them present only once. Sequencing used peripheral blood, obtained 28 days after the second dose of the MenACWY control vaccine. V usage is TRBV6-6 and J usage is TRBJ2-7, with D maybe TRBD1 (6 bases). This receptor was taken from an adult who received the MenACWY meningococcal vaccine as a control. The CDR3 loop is CASNPRGQRPYEQYF. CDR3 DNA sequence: TGTGCCAGCAACCCCCGAGGACAGAGACCCTACGAGCAGTACTTC.